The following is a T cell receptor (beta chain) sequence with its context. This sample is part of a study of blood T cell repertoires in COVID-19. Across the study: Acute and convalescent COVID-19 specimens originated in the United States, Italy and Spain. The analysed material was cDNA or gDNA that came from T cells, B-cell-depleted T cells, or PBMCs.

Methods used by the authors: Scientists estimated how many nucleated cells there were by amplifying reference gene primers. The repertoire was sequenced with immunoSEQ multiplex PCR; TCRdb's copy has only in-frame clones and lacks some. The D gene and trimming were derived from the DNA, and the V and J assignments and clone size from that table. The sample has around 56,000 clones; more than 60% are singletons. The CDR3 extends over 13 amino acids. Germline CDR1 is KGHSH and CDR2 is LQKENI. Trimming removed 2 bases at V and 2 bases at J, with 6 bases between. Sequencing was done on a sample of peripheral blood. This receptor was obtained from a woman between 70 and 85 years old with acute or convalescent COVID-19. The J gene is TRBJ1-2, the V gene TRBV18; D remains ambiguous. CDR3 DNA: TGTGCCAGCTCACCAGGAGCGAACTATGGCTACACCTTC. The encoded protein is CASSPGANYGYTF. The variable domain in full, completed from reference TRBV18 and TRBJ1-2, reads NAGVMQNPRHLVRRRGQEARLRCSPMKGHSHVYWYRQLPEEGLKFMVYLQKENIIDESGMPKERFSAEFPKEGPSILRIQQVVRGDSAAYFCASSPGANYGYTFGSGTRLTVV.